The 12 T cell receptor beta chains in this list originate from one sample, sequenced in a study of cytomegalovirus exposure and HLA in healthy donors. Researchers ran the PCR with 60 Vbeta and 13 Jbeta primers. The repertoire was sequenced with immunoSEQ multiplex PCR; TCRdb's copy has only in-frame clones and lacks some. This table has 100,000 or so clones, about four fifths appearing once. Input material: PBMCs. These receptors were collected from a middle-aged woman in good health and CMV-seronegative.

The chain joins TRBV29-1 to TRBJ2-2; TRBD1 might be the D (5 bases). CDR3 length: 11 amino acids. Per the germline V gene, CDR1 is SQVTM and CDR2 is ANQGSEA. V dropped 6 bases and J dropped 3 bases, with 5 bases sitting between them. The CDR3 region has the DNA TGCAGCGTCAGGGACACCGGGGAGCTGTTTTTT. Translation gives CSVRDTGELFF.

This clone was counted only a few times. This chain uses TRBV13 with TRBJ2-3; D gene unclear. The CDR3 sequence is 17 residues long. V was cut by 2 bases and J by 2 bases, with 17 bases left in between. CDR1 PRHDT and CDR2 FYEKMQ come from the germline V gene (reference sequence). Written as DNA, the CDR3 is TGTGCCAGCAGCTTATCTTTAGGAGAACTTAACACAGATACGCAGTATTTT. Protein: CASSLSLGELNTDTQYF.

The sample holds a few counts of this clone. This sequence joins TRBV2 and TRBJ2-7; D is perhaps TRBD1 (5 bases). Germline V CDR1 and CDR2: SNHLY, FYNNEI. V was cut by 8 bases and J by 4 bases, with 12 bases left in between. This CDR3 comprises 12 residues. Here the CDR3 DNA reads TGTGCCAGCTGTTCAGGGTTTTACGAGCAGTACTTC. Its translation: CASCSGFYEQYF.

This chain joins TRBV9 and TRBJ1-4; no clear D gene. Trimming stripped 0 bases from V and 7 bases from J, with 13 bases between. The CDR3 is made up of 15 amino acids. CDR1 is SGDLS and CDR2 is YYNGEE in the germline V gene. CDR3 amino acids: CASSVGTVGGEKLFF. The CDR3 DNA reads as TGTGCCAGCAGCGTAGGCACCGTTGGCGGTGAAAAACTGTTTTTT.

The J gene is TRBJ1-1, the V gene TRBV11-3, with TRBD1 matching 7 bases. V lost 4 bases to trimming and J lost 9 bases; unmatched junction nucleotides: 14. The germline V gene encodes CDR1 SGHNT and CDR2 YENEEA. The CDR3 loop spans 15 amino acids. The CDR3 loop is CASSSRRQGLVKAFF. CDR3 DNA: TGTGCCAGCAGCTCGCGTCGACAGGGTCTGGTTAAAGCTTTCTTT.

The sample holds a few counts of this clone. The gene calls are TRBV19 and TRBJ2-7; 9 bases agree with TRBD1. V shed 3 bases and J 1 base; nucleotides not matched to a gene: 4. This CDR3 has 15 residues. Germline V gives CDR1 LNHDA, CDR2 SQIVND (reference sequence). The CDR3 sequence: CASSITGTGSYEQYF. DNA for the CDR3: TGTGCCAGTAGTATCACCGGGACAGGGTCCTACGAGCAGTACTTC.

As DNA, the CDR3 is TGTGCCGGGCCCCGGGGGGGGCGTCGCACCGGGGAGCTGTTTTTT. It codes for CAGPRGGRRTGELFF. The gene calls are TRBV28 and TRBJ2-2; 8 nucleotides match TRBD2. The germline V gene encodes CDR1 MDHEN and CDR2 SYDVKM. The CDR3 is 15 residues long. Trimming at V came to 11 bases and at J to 4 bases, leaving 12 bases not matched to a gene.

The V and J genes are TRBV7-9 and TRBJ2-2; maybe TRBD1 (6 bases). The CDR3 is made up of 15 amino acids. V was clipped by 3 bases and J by 6 bases, with 14 bases between them. The germline gives CDR1 SEHNR, CDR2 FQNEAQ (reference sequence). CDR3 sequence reads: CASSFFRAGAGELFF. In nucleotides, the CDR3 is TGTGCCAGCAGCTTTTTCCGCGCAGGGGCCGGGGAGCTGTTTTTT.

This clone was counted only a few times. This sequence joins TRBV27 and TRBJ2-1; the match to TRBD1 covers 8 bases. This CDR3 contains 14 residues. Losses at the gene ends were 6 bases for V and 4 bases for J; bases not matched to a gene: 5. The germline V gene has CDR1 MNHEY and CDR2 SMNVEV (reference sequence). CDR3 residues: CASRRDRHYNEQFF. The DNA for the CDR3 is TGTGCCAGCAGGCGGGACAGGCATTACAATGAGCAGTTCTTC.

V gene TRBV4-2 combines with J gene TRBJ2-2; tentative D call: TRBD2 (6 bases). CDR3 length equals 17 residues. Trimming left V 3 bases short and J 2 bases short, with 16 bases between. CDR1 is LGHNA, CDR2 YNFKEQ, per germline. CDR3 nucleotide sequence: TGTGCCAGCAGCCAGCTCCACCGGGGGAAAAACACCGGGGAGCTGTTTTTT. Translation: CASSQLHRGKNTGELFF.

The gene calls are TRBV5-1 and TRBJ2-7; the D gene is possibly TRBD1 (6 bases). The CDR3 consists of 15 residues. Trimming removed 1 base from V and 2 bases from J, with 13 bases in between. Germline CDR1 SGHRS, CDR2 YFSETQ. In DNA form, the CDR3 reads TGCGCCAGCAGCTTGAAACAGGGATCTACCTACGAGCAGTACTTC. It is translated as CASSLKQGSTYEQYF.

This clone was recorded once. V and J are TRBV7-9 and TRBJ1-6; weak D call: TRBD1 (5 bases). CDR1 SEHNR and CDR2 FQNEAQ come from the germline V gene (reference sequence). V lost 4 bases, J lost 0 bases, and 13 bases lay in between. The CDR3 contains 17 residues. CDR3 nucleotides: TGTGCCAGCAGCTCGAGGGGAGGGAGCTCCTATAATTCACCCCTCCACTTT. Amino acids: CASSSRGGSSYNSPLHF. Drawing the rest from reference TRBV7-9 and TRBJ1-6, the complete variable domain is DTGVSQNPRHKITKRGQNVTFRCDPISEHNRLYWYRQTLGQGPEFLTYFQNEAQLEKSRLLSDRFSAERPKGSFSTLEIQRTEQGDSAMYLCASSSRGGSSYNSPLHFGNGTRLTVT.